Included here is one T cell receptor (beta chain) sequence, with context. Its target is unknown. V dropped 5 bases and J dropped 1 base, with 19 bases sitting between them. The CDR3 runs 18 residues. Germline assignment: CDR1 KGHDR and CDR2 SFDVKD. This entry is derived from a study of T cells in Graves' hyperthyroidism and ophthalmopathy. Study-wide results and caveats: Most clonotypes expanded in thyroid above 0.001 were likewise present in blood.

RNA transcripts served as the template for amplifying TCR beta CDR3 regions. The TCR CDR3 first-round RT-PCR relied on the HTBI primer set. Each CDR3 protein gets one entry after TCRdb re-called the multiplex PCR reads with MiXCR. The sample records around 400,000 distinct CDR3 sequences, just under 25% being singletons. Patients showing uncontrolled infection, other autoimmune disease, pregnancy or lactation were ineligible. The clonotype was recovered from a man over 45 with Graves' hyperthyroidism. The V and J genes are TRBV24-1 and TRBJ2-2, with D tentatively TRBD2 (6 bases). The sample was blood. The CDR3 nucleotides read TGTGCCACCAGTGTCCGGCCCGGGACTCAAGGGAACACCGGGGAGCTGTTTTTT. It is translated as CATSVRPGTQGNTGELFF.